These T cell receptor beta chains were read from a single sample in a study of blood T cell repertoires in COVID-19. Sequencing used immunoSEQ multiplex PCR; TCRdb keeps in-frame clones, though not all of them. The sample has about 97,000 clones, 81% seen once. The specimen was peripheral blood. The source is a man aged 55 to 70 with acute or convalescent COVID-19. Both conserved end residues are part of each CDR3. A D gene is named only where the DNA matches it firmly. Not every row has a clone size; where given, it reads once, few, many or a size class.

cdr3_aa,cdr3_nt,j_call,clone_size,v_call,d_call
CASSLIASVVTLHF,TGTGCCAGCAGCTTAATAGCCTCGGTCGTGACCCTCCACTTT,TRBJ1-6,once,TRBV11-2,.
CASSLYRGGNEQFF,TGTGCCAGCAGTTTATACAGGGGGGGCAATGAGCAGTTCTTC,TRBJ2-1,.,TRBV28,.
CASSFFRDYEQYF,TGTGCCAGCAGCTTTTTTCGGGATTACGAGCAGTACTTC,TRBJ2-7,.,TRBV7-2,.
CASQRTGRQETQYF,TGCGCCAGCCAAAGGACAGGACGCCAAGAGACCCAGTACTTC,TRBJ2-5,.,TRBV5-1,TRBD1
CASSLQGIDYGYTF,TGTGCCAGCAGCTTACAGGGGATCGACTATGGCTACACCTTC,TRBJ1-2,.,TRBV7-2,.
CASSLGRVAGELFF,TGTGCCAGCAGTCTCGGGAGGGTTGCCGGGGAGCTGTTTTTT,TRBJ2-2,.,TRBV7-9,TRBD2
CASSYSLIRETQYF,TGTGCCAGCAGTTACTCTCTCATCAGAGAGACCCAGTACTTC,TRBJ2-5,.,TRBV6-5,.
CASSPWFTGGGGTEAFF,TGTGCCAGCAGCCCGTGGTTTACAGGGGGAGGGGGCACTGAAGCTTTCTTT,TRBJ1-1,.,TRBV9,TRBD1
CASSDGTLIYEQYF,TGTGCCAGCAGTGATGGGACACTAATCTACGAGCAGTACTTC,TRBJ2-7,once,TRBV6-1,.
CASSSSPGQGNWNSPLHF,TGTGCCAGCAGCTCATCGCCGGGACAGGGGAATTGGAATTCACCCCTCCACTTT,TRBJ1-6,.,TRBV5-8,TRBD1
CASSLGTGKMNTEAFF,TGTGCCAGCAGCCTTGGGACAGGGAAAATGAACACTGAAGCTTTCTTT,TRBJ1-1,once,TRBV7-8,TRBD1
CASSFGLLGTGGNEQYF,TGTGCCAGCAGCTTTGGGTTGTTAGGGACAGGGGGGAACGAGCAGTACTTC,TRBJ2-7,.,TRBV7-2,TRBD1
CASSKNTEAFF,TGTGCCAGTAGCAAGAACACTGAAGCTTTCTTT,TRBJ1-1,.,TRBV19,.
CASSSLTSTFIGAGNTIYF,TGTGCCAGCAGTTCACTGACTTCGACGTTTATAGGTGCTGGAAACACCATATATTTT,TRBJ1-3,.,TRBV6-2/TRBV6-3,.
CASSSGVQETQYF,TGTGCCAGCAGCTCGGGAGTACAAGAGACCCAGTACTTC,TRBJ2-5,.,TRBV11-3,.
CSVGGGETQYF,TGCAGCGTTGGGGGCGGAGAGACCCAGTACTTC,TRBJ2-5,.,TRBV29-1,.
CASSHPGTGAEAFF,TGTGCCAGCAGCCATCCCGGGACAGGGGCTGAAGCTTTCTTT,TRBJ1-1,once,TRBV7-9,TRBD1
CASSQTSEGQEGFF,TGCGCCAGCAGTCAAACCTCAGAGGGCCAGGAGGGTTTCTTT,TRBJ1-1,.,TRBV4-1,.
CASTWPMNTEAFF,TGTGCCAGCACCTGGCCGATGAACACTGAAGCTTTCTTT,TRBJ1-1,.,TRBV28,.
CASSKQTAGGPEQFF,TGTGCCAGCAGCAAGCAAACAGCGGGGGGGCCTGAGCAGTTCTTC,TRBJ2-1,.,TRBV6-2/TRBV6-3,TRBD2
CASSLSSGSWNDQPQHF,TGTGCCAGCAGCTTGTCGTCGGGTTCGTGGAATGATCAGCCCCAGCATTTT,TRBJ1-5,.,TRBV5-6,.
CASSYSGAGIYEQYF,TGTGCCAGCAGTTACTCTGGGGCAGGTATCTACGAGCAGTACTTC,TRBJ2-7,.,TRBV6-5,.
CASRGQDLGNQPQHF,TGTGCCAGCAGGGGACAGGATCTTGGCAATCAGCCCCAGCATTTT,TRBJ1-5,.,TRBV6-1,TRBD1
CASSDRGIGSGELFF,TGCGCCAGCAGTGACAGGGGGATAGGCTCCGGGGAGCTGTTTTTT,TRBJ2-2,.,TRBV10-1,TRBD1
CASSLVPGKPNIQYF,TGTGCCAGCAGCTTAGTCCCCGGTAAACCAAACATTCAGTACTTC,TRBJ2-4,once,TRBV7-9,.
CASSHLNQPQHF,TGTGCCAGCAGCCACTTAAATCAGCCCCAGCATTTT,TRBJ1-5,.,TRBV3-1/TRBV3-2,.
CASSVFPGQGNYEQYF,TGTGCCAGCAGTGTCTTCCCGGGACAGGGGAACTACGAGCAGTACTTC,TRBJ2-7,.,TRBV14,TRBD1
CASRRDLNPGNTIYF,TGTGCCAGTAGGCGGGACCTTAATCCTGGAAACACCATATATTTT,TRBJ1-3,.,TRBV19,.
CASIDRGPVKTQYF,TGTGCCAGCATCGACAGGGGGCCCGTGAAGACCCAGTACTTC,TRBJ2-5,.,TRBV28,TRBD1
CASSLARTGNYGYTF,TGCGCCAGCAGCTTGGCCCGGACAGGGAACTATGGCTACACCTTC,TRBJ1-2,.,TRBV5-1,TRBD1
CASTSGRDRVVNNGYTF,TGTGCCAGCACCTCTGGACGGGACAGGGTTGTTAATAATGGCTACACCTTC,TRBJ1-2,few,TRBV5-4,TRBD1
CASSQQAGSLGKLFF,TGTGCCAGCAGCCAACAGGCCGGTAGTTTGGGAAAACTGTTTTTT,TRBJ1-4,.,TRBV11-2,.
CASSPGTGGETQYF,TGTGCCAGCAGCCCCGGGACAGGGGGGGAGACCCAGTACTTC,TRBJ2-5,once,TRBV11-2,TRBD1
CASSYRTGQETQYF,TGTGCCAGCAGTTACCGGACAGGCCAAGAGACCCAGTACTTC,TRBJ2-5,.,TRBV6-5,TRBD1
CASSLLDRDNSPLHF,TGTGCCAGCTCACTACTCGACAGGGATAATTCACCCCTCCACTTT,TRBJ1-6,few,TRBV18,TRBD1
CASSLRRGTSWWDEQFF,TGTGCCAGCAGTTTGCGCCGGGGGACTAGCTGGTGGGATGAGCAGTTCTTC,TRBJ2-1,.,TRBV28,TRBD2
CAIGGQGKLTGELFF,TGTGCCATCGGGGGACAGGGGAAACTTACCGGGGAGCTGTTTTTT,TRBJ2-2,.,TRBV10-3,TRBD1
CASRTAGTGGYEQYF,TGTGCCAGCAGGACTGCCGGGACAGGGGGCTACGAGCAGTACTTC,TRBJ2-7,.,TRBV28,TRBD1
CASSPITDSMNTEAFF,TGTGCCAGCTCACCTATAACCGACAGCATGAACACTGAAGCTTTCTTT,TRBJ1-1,.,TRBV18,.
CASSHFREGDSGYTF,TGTGCCAGCAGTCACTTTCGGGAGGGAGATAGTGGCTACACCTTC,TRBJ1-2,.,TRBV6-9,.
CASSQSKQSSGNTIYF,TGTGCCAGCTCACAATCTAAGCAAAGCTCTGGAAACACCATATATTTT,TRBJ1-3,.,TRBV18,.
CAWSSDILGETQYF,TGTGCCTGGAGTAGTGACATCCTGGGAGAGACCCAGTACTTC,TRBJ2-5,.,TRBV30,.
CAWSVTPSSYEQYF,TGTGCCTGGAGTGTAACCCCCAGCTCCTACGAGCAGTACTTC,TRBJ2-7,.,TRBV30,.
CATSDPGQGGETQYF,TGTGCCACCAGTGACCCCGGGCAGGGGGGAGAGACCCAGTACTTC,TRBJ2-5,.,TRBV24-1,.
CASSRGSHEQYF,TGTGCCAGCAGCCGGGGGAGTCACGAGCAGTACTTC,TRBJ2-7,.,TRBV7-2,.
CASSPPYAGSGTEAFF,TGTGCCAGCAGCCCCCCTTATGCGGGGAGTGGCACTGAAGCTTTCTTT,TRBJ1-1,.,TRBV11-2,.
CSATIENEQYF,TGCAGTGCCACTATAGAAAACGAGCAGTACTTC,TRBJ2-7,.,TRBV20-1,.
CASSQYGNQPQHF,TGTGCCAGCAGCCAGTACGGGAATCAGCCCCAGCATTTT,TRBJ1-5,.,TRBV14,.
CASSMAGSGRGNEQYF,TGTGCCAGCAGTATGGCTGGTAGCGGGAGAGGCAACGAGCAGTACTTC,TRBJ2-7,.,TRBV6-2/TRBV6-3,TRBD2
CASSRTGGAENIQYF,TGCGCCAGCAGCAGGACAGGGGGCGCCGAAAACATTCAGTACTTC,TRBJ2-4,once,TRBV10-1,TRBD1
CASSLVAQNTEAFF,TGTGCCAGCAGCTTGGTGGCCCAGAACACTGAAGCTTTCTTT,TRBJ1-1,many,TRBV5-4,.
CASSAPGQGSHEQYF,TGTGCCAGCAGTGCCCCCGGGCAGGGCTCCCACGAGCAGTACTTC,TRBJ2-7,few,TRBV28,.